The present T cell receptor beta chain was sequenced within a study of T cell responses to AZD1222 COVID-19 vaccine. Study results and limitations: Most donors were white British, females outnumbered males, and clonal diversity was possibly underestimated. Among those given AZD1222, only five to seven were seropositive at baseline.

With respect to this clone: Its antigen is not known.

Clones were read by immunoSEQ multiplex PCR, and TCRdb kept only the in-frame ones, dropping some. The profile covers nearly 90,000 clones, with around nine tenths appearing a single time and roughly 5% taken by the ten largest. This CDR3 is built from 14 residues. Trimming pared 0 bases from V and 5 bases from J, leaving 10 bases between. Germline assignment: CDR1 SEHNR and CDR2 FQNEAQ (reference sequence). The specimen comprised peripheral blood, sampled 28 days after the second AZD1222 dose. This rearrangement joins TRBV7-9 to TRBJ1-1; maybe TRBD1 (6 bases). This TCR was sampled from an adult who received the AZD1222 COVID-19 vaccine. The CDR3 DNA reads TGTGCCAGCAGCTTAGCACAGGGAAGTACTGAAGCTTTCTTT. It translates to CASSLAQGSTEAFF. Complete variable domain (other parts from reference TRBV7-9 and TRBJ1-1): DTGVSQNPRHKITKRGQNVTFRCDPISEHNRLYWYRQTLGQGPEFLTYFQNEAQLEKSRLLSDRFSAERPKGSFSTLEIQRTEQGDSAMYLCASSLAQGSTEAFFGQGTRLTVV.